This passage covers 6 T cell receptor beta chains from one sample sequenced in a study of response to subunit inactivated influenza vaccine. MiXCR was run by TCRdb on the RT-PCR reads, yielding one entry per CDR3 protein. Of about 620,000 distinct CDR3 sequences in the sample, roughly 10% were seen once. The sequenced sample was PBMCs from blood, obtained on the day of vaccination. These receptors were collected from a man aged 45-65 years who received an inactivated influenza vaccine.

The rearrangement uses TRBV28 and TRBJ1-1; D is ambiguous. Per the germline V gene, CDR1 is MDHEN and CDR2 is SYDVKM. V lost 10 bases to trimming and J lost 5 bases, with 17 bases between them. The CDR3 has 13 residues. The DNA for the CDR3 is TGTGCCACTAGAACGGGTAGTTGGACTGAAGCTTTCTTT. Translating it yields CATRTGSWTEAFF.

The gene calls are TRBV4-3 and TRBJ1-1; D is unresolved. The germline V gene encodes CDR1 LGHNA and CDR2 YSLEER. The ends were cut back, 1 base at V and 5 bases at J, with 5 bases in the middle. The CDR3 runs 12 residues. Written as DNA, the CDR3 is TGCGCCAGCAGCCAAGCTGGGACTGAAGCTTTCTTT. Amino acid sequence: CASSQAGTEAFF.

This chain connects TRBV7-8 to TRBJ2-3, with D possibly TRBD1 on 5 matching bases. This CDR3 is 11 amino acids long. V lost 5 bases and J lost 7, with 7 bases in between. CDR1 and CDR2 from the germline V gene are SGHVS and FQNEAQ. The CDR3, as DNA: TGTGCCAGCAGCGACAGACATACGCAGTATTTT. It codes for CASSDRHTQYF.

V is TRBV12-3 or TRBV12-4 and J is TRBJ2-7; 7 bases match TRBD2. The CDR3 has 16 amino acids. V gave up 5 bases and J gave up 4 bases; unmatched junction bases: 14. This CDR3 is CASSNAWGGEEYEQYF. In DNA form, the CDR3 reads TGTGCCAGCAGTAATGCTTGGGGGGGAGAAGAATACGAGCAGTACTTC.

This clonotype was detected only a few times. This chain uses TRBV2 with TRBJ2-2; no reliable D call. With 1 base removed from V and 2 bases from J, the gap between germline ends came to 8 bases. This CDR3 has 15 amino acids. CDR1 SNHLY and CDR2 FYNNEI come from the germline V gene. This chain's CDR3 is CASSEEVVNTGELFF. CDR3 in DNA: TGTGCCAGCAGTGAAGAGGTCGTAAACACCGGGGAGCTGTTTTTT.

The J gene is TRBJ1-1, the V gene TRBV12-3 or TRBV12-4, with a weak D call TRBD1 (6 bases). This CDR3 is built from 15 residues. The ends were cut back, 3 bases at V and 1 base at J, with 12 bases in the middle. CDR3 coding DNA: TGTGCCAGCAGTTTTAACAGGGTCGAGAACACTGAAGCTTTCTTT. It translates to CASSFNRVENTEAFF.